The next 20 T cell receptor beta chains were all read from a single sample in a study of blood T cell repertoires in COVID-19. Some clones are missing from TCRdb's copy, which holds only in-frame ones; the method was immunoSEQ multiplex PCR. This sample has 250,000 to 350,000 clones, with more than 85% found just once. The sequenced material came from PBMCs or T cells enriched from blood (not recorded which). These receptors were taken from a young woman who had recovered from COVID-19.

The rearrangement joins TRBV24-1 to TRBJ2-1; D remains unclear. There are 16 residues in the CDR3. The germline V and J ends were trimmed by 2 bases and 0 bases, with 10 bases remaining between them. Germline assignment: CDR1 KGHDR and CDR2 SFDVKD. The CDR3 sequence: CATSDWALSSYNEQFF. CDR3 DNA sequence: TGTGCCACCAGTGATTGGGCCCTGAGCTCCTACAATGAGCAGTTCTTC.

The chain uses TRBV10-3 and TRBJ2-4, with a tentative D call TRBD2 (5 bases). The V end was cut by 4 bases, the J end by 0 bases, with 7 bases between. The CDR3 is 14 residues long. Germline V gives CDR1 ENHRY, CDR2 SYGVKD. CDR3 loop: CAISVGGAKNIQYF. CDR3 sequence (DNA): TGTGCCATCAGTGTTGGAGGAGCCAAAAACATTCAGTACTTC.

This chain links TRBV10-3 with TRBJ1-5, with TRBD1 matching 8 bases. Germline CDR1 ENHRY, CDR2 SYGVKD. This CDR3 is 15 amino acids long. The V gene end was trimmed by 7 bases and the J gene end by 2 bases; junction bases not matched to a gene: 7. The DNA for the CDR3 is TGTGCCATCACCGGACAGGGAAGGTGCAATCAGCCCCAGCATTTT. Amino acids: CAITGQGRCNQPQHF.

This clone was counted a single time. The V call is TRBV6-4, the J call TRBJ2-1; weak D call: TRBD1 (5 bases). Germline V lookup: CDR1 MRHNA, CDR2 SNTAGT. The V end was cut by 6 bases, the J end by 0 bases, with 9 bases between. The CDR3 loop spans 14 amino acids. CDR3 region: CASSRASSYNEQFF. CDR3 bases: TGTGCCAGCAGCAGGGCGAGCTCCTACAATGAGCAGTTCTTC.

The chain uses TRBV27 and TRBJ1-2, with no clear D. V was cut by 0 bases and J by 4 bases, with 12 bases left in between. Per the germline V gene, CDR1 is MNHEY and CDR2 is SMNVEV (reference sequence). CDR3 length: 15 residues. The CDR3 DNA sequence: TGTGCCAGCAGTTTATCGGTGGGCTCAAGCTATGGCTACACCTTC. Residues: CASSLSVGSSYGYTF.

This clone showed up just a few times. V usage is TRBV7-3 and J usage is TRBJ2-2, with a weak D call TRBD2 (6 bases). Germline lookup yields CDR1 SGHTA and CDR2 FQGTGA. This CDR3 spans 14 amino acids. Trimming removed 2 bases from V and 6 bases from J, with 10 bases in between. The CDR3 spells CASSLQGGAGELFF. The CDR3 nucleotides are TGTGCCAGCAGCTTACAGGGCGGGGCCGGGGAGCTGTTTTTT.

The chain carries TRBV2 and TRBJ1-6, with D maybe TRBD1 (6 bases). Germline lookup yields CDR1 SNHLY and CDR2 FYNNEI. The CDR3 runs 15 residues. V was trimmed by 4 bases and J by 6 bases, leaving 13 bases between them. CDR3 loop: CASSGGGTLNSPLHF. CDR3 coding DNA: TGTGCCAGCAGTGGGGGTGGGACACTTAATTCACCCCTCCACTTT.

The chain uses TRBV7-2 and TRBJ2-7; TRBD1 agrees at 7 bases. Germline trimming cut 3 bases from V and 4 bases from J; bases unmatched to any gene: 6. The CDR3 runs to 14 residues. Germline V gene data show CDR1 as SGHTA and CDR2 as FQGNSA. In DNA, the CDR3 is TGTGCCAGCAGCTTCGGGGACAGCCCTTACGAGCAGTACTTC. Protein product: CASSFGDSPYEQYF.

The rearrangement uses TRBV19 and TRBJ1-5, with a weak D call TRBD1 (5 bases). CDR1 is LNHDA, CDR2 SQIVND, per germline (reference sequence). V lost 4 bases, J lost 7 bases, and 11 bases lay in between. The CDR3 is 13 amino acids. The CDR3 sequence is CASSNQGFQPQHF. In DNA, the CDR3 is TGTGCCAGTAGTAACCAGGGTTTCCAGCCCCAGCATTTT.

This clone was recorded only once. The V gene is TRBV7-9, the J gene TRBJ1-3; TRBD1 agrees at 8 bases. The CDR3 spans 18 residues. The germline gives CDR1 SEHNR, CDR2 FQNEAQ (reference sequence). J gave up 0 bases and V 5 bases, and 12 bases lay outside the gene matches. CDR3 residues: CASSDTNRGSSSGNTIYF. The CDR3 DNA reads TGTGCCAGCAGCGATACGAACAGGGGGTCGAGCTCTGGAAACACCATATATTTT.

The chain links TRBV15 to TRBJ1-4, with D perhaps TRBD1 (5 bases). The CDR3 is 15 amino acids. With 3 bases removed from V and 3 bases from J, the gap between germline ends came to 11 bases. Germline CDR1 and CDR2: LNHNV and YYDKDF (reference sequence). For the CDR3, the DNA is TGTGCCACCAGCAGGAAGTGGGGGGCTAATGAAAAACTGTTTTTT. It yields the protein CATSRKWGANEKLFF.

V is TRBV7-3 and J is TRBJ1-2; 8 bases agree with TRBD1. CDR3 length: 16 residues. Germline V gene lookup returns CDR1 SGHTA and CDR2 FQGTGA. J lost 7 bases, V lost 2 bases, and 12 bases had no gene match. Written as DNA, the CDR3 is TGTGCCAGCAGCTTACAGCCCTCAGGACAGGGACGTGGCTACACCTTC. Amino acid sequence: CASSLQPSGQGRGYTF.

This chain links TRBV28 with TRBJ1-2; TRBD1 is a possible D gene (6 bases). CDR3 length: 15 amino acids. CDR1 is MDHEN and CDR2 is SYDVKM in the germline V gene. With 4 bases removed from V and 3 bases from J, the gap between germline ends came to 15 bases. CDR3 protein: CASSSQGEVYYGYTF. The DNA of the CDR3 is TGTGCCAGCAGTTCACAGGGAGAGGTATACTATGGCTACACCTTC.

The chain couples TRBV6-5 to TRBJ2-7; the match to TRBD1 covers 7 bases. The CDR3 loop spans 12 amino acids. V trimming: 5 bases; J trimming: 3 bases; junction bases outside the gene matches: 1. Germline V gene lookup returns CDR1 MNHEY and CDR2 SVGAGI. The CDR3 DNA sequence: TGTGCCAGCAGTAGACAGGGCTACGAGCAGTACTTC. It translates to CASSRQGYEQYF.

The J gene is TRBJ1-2, the V gene TRBV4-2, with TRBD1 matching over 12 bases. The CDR3 covers 16 residues. V lost 2 bases, J lost 4 bases, and 5 bases stayed unmatched. Germline values: CDR1 LGHNA, CDR2 YNFKEQ. The CDR3 sequence: CASSQPGTGGAYGYTF. The CDR3 region has the DNA TGTGCCAGCAGCCAACCAGGGACAGGGGGCGCCTATGGCTACACCTTC.

The chain carries TRBV11-3 and TRBJ1-5; D is unresolved. Germline CDR1 is SGHNT and CDR2 is YENEEA. This CDR3 has 18 residues. Deletions cut 9 bases from V and 0 bases from J, with 24 bases between. Written as DNA, the CDR3 is TGTGCCAGTTACCTCACTCCGGGTAAGCGATATAGCAATCAGCCCCAGCATTTT. This translates into CASYLTPGKRYSNQPQHF.

This clone has a handful of counts. This sequence joins TRBV9 and TRBJ2-7, with 7 bases matching TRBD1. V lost 4 bases to trimming and J lost 3 bases; unmatched junction nucleotides: 10. The CDR3 has 15 residues. From germline, CDR1 is SGDLS and CDR2 YYNGEE. The CDR3, as DNA: TGTGCCAGCAGCCCAAGGGACAGCCCCTACTACGAGCAGTACTTC. This translates into CASSPRDSPYYEQYF.

The CDR3 nucleotides are TGTGCCAGCAGTTCAGGGTCGAGGAATCAGCCCCAGCATTTT. It is translated as CASSSGSRNQPQHF. This rearrangement joins TRBV6-5 to TRBJ1-5; D may be TRBD1 (5 bases). Germline V CDR1 and CDR2: MNHEY, SVGAGI. V was trimmed by 4 bases and J by 4 bases, leaving 11 bases between them. The CDR3 has 14 amino acids.

The chain recombines TRBV5-1 with TRBJ2-3; a possible D gene is TRBD1 (5 bases). V lost 7 bases and J 2 bases, leaving 17 bases between the germline ends. The CDR3 is made up of 15 amino acids. Germline assignment: CDR1 SGHRS and CDR2 YFSETQ. The CDR3 coding sequence is TGCGCCAGCGGATTAGGTGGCAGGGACACAGATACGCAGTATTTT. It is translated as CASGLGGRDTDTQYF.

The CDR3 here is CASSLVASGGLWNEQFF. CDR3 nucleotide sequence: TGCGCCAGCAGCTTGGTGGCTAGCGGGGGGTTATGGAATGAGCAGTTCTTC. This sequence joins TRBV5-1 and TRBJ2-1; TRBD2 matches 11 bases. Unmatched junction bases numbered 9, after V lost 0 bases and J lost 7 bases. CDR3 length equals 17 residues. CDR1 SGHRS and CDR2 YFSETQ come from the germline V gene.